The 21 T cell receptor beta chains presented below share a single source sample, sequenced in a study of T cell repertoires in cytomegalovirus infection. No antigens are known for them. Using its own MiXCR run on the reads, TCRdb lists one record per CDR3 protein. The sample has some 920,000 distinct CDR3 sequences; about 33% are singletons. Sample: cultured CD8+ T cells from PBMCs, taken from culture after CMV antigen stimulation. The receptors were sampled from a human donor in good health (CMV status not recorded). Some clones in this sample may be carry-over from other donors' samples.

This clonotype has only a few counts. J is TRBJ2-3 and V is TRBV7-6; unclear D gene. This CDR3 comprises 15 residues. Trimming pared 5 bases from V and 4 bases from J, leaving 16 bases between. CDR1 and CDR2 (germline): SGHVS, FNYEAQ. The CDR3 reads CASSQRPWPADTQYF. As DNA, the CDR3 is TGTGCCAGCAGCCAGAGGCCCTGGCCCGCAGATACGCAGTATTTT.

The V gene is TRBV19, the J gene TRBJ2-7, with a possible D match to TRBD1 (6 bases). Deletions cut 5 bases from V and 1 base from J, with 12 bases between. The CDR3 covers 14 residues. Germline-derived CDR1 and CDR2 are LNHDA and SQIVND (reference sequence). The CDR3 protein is CASSPTGWSYEQYF. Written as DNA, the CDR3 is TGTGCCAGTAGTCCGACAGGTTGGTCCTACGAGCAGTACTTC.

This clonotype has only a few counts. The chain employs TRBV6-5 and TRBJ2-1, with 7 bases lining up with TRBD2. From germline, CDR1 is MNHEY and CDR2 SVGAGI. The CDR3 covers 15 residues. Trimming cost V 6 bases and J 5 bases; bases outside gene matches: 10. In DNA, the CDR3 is TGTGCCAGCAGCCCCATCGGGGGGATCGACAATGAGCAGTTCTTC. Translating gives CASSPIGGIDNEQFF.

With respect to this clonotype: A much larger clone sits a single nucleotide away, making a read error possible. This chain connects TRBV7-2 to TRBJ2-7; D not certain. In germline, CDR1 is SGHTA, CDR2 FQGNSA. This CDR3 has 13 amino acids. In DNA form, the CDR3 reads TGTGCCAGCCGCTTACACAGCCTTTACGAGCAGTACTTC. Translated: CASRLHSLYEQYF.

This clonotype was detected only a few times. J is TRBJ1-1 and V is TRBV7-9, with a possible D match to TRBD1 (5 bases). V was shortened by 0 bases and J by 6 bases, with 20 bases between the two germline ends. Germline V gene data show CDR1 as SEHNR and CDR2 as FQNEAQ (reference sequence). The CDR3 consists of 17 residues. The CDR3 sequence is CASSLASAEGSFAEAFF. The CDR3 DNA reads TGTGCCAGCAGCTTAGCGTCGGCCGAGGGGTCATTCGCTGAAGCTTTCTTT.

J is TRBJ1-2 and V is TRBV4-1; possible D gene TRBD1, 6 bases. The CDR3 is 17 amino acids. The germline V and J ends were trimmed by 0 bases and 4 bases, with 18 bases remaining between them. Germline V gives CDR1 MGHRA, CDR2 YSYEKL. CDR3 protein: CASSQDWSGGAGYGYTF. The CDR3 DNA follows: TGCGCCAGCAGCCAAGATTGGAGCGGGGGCGCTGGCTATGGCTACACCTTC.

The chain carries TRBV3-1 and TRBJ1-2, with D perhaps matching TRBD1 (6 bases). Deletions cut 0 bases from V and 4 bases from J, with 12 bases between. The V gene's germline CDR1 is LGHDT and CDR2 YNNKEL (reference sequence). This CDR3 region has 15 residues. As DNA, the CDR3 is TGTGCCAGCAGCCAAGAGCTACAGGGTTTCTATGGCTACACCTTC. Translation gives CASSQELQGFYGYTF.

This CDR3 reads CAPGAPPNEQFF. CDR3 sequence (DNA): TGTGCCCCTGGGGCGCCCCCAAATGAGCAGTTCTTC. This chain joins TRBV5-4 and TRBJ2-1; tentative D call: TRBD1 (5 bases). This CDR3 is built from 12 residues. CDR1 SGHNT and CDR2 YYREEE come from the germline V gene (reference sequence). V gave up 10 bases and J gave up 7 bases, with 15 bases separating them.

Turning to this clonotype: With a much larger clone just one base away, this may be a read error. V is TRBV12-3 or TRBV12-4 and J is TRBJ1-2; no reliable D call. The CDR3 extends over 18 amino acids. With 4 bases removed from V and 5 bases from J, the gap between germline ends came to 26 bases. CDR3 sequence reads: CASSYLVLTTPRTYGYTF. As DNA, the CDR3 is TGTGCCAGCAGTTACCTAGTTCTGACGACACCCCGAACTTATGGCTACACCTTC.

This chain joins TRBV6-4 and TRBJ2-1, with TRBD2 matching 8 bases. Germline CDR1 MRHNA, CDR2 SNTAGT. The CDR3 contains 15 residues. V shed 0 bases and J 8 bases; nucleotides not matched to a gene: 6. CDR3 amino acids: CASSDSWTSMDEQFF. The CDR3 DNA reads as TGTGCCAGCAGTGACTCGTGGACTAGCATGGATGAGCAGTTCTTC.

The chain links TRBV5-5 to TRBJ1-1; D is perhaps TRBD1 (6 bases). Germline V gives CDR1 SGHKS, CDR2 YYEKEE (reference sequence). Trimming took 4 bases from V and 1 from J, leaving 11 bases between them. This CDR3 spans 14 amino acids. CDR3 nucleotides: TGTGCCAGCAGCGACAGGCCAGGGAACACTGAAGCTTTCTTT. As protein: CASSDRPGNTEAFF.

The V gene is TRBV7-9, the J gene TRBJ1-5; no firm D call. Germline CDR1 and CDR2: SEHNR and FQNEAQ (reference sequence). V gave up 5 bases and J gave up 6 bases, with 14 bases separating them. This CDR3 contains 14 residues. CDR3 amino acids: CASSPAQWGQPQHF. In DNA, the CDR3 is TGTGCCAGCAGCCCCGCACAGTGGGGTCAGCCCCAGCATTTT.

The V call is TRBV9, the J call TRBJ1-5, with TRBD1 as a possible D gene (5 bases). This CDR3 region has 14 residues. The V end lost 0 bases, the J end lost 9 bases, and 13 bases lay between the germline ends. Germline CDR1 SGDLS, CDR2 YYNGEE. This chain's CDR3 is CASSVAGDVRPQHF. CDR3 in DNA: TGTGCCAGCAGCGTAGCCGGGGACGTGAGGCCCCAGCATTTT.

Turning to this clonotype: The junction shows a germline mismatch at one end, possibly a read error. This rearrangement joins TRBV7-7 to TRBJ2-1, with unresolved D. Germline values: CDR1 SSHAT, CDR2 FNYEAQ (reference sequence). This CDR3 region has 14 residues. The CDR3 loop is CASSVWGIDNEQFF. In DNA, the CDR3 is TGTGCTAGCAGCGTATGGGGAATCGACAATGAGCAGTTCTTC.

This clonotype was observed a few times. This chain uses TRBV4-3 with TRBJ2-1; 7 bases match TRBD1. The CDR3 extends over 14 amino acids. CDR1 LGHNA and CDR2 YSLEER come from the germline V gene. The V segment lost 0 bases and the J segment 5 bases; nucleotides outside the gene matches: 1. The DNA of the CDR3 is TGCGCCAGCAGCCAAGATACAGGGGACAATGAGCAGTTCTTC. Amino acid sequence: CASSQDTGDNEQFF.

The CDR3 sequence: CASRTGGSYNEQFF. The CDR3 DNA follows: TGTGCCAGCCGAACCGGGGGCTCCTACAATGAGCAGTTCTTC. The chain uses TRBV12-3 or TRBV12-4 and TRBJ2-1; perhaps TRBD2 as D (6 bases). This CDR3 is built from 14 residues. V lost 8 bases and J 0 bases, leaving 11 bases between the germline ends.

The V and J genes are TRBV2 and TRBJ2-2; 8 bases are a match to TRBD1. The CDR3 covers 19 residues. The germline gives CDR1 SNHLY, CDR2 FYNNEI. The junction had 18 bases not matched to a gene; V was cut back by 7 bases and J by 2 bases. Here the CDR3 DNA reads TGTGCCAGCACTATGAAGGGTCAGGGGGCCTTAATTAACACCGGGGAGCTGTTTTTT. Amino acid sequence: CASTMKGQGALINTGELFF.

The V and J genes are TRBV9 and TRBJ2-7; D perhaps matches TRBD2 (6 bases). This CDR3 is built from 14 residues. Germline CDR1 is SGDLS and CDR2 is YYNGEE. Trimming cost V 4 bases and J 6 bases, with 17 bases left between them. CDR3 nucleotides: TGTGCCAGCAGCCTCCCCAAGGGAGGAGGCGAGCAGTACTTC. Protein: CASSLPKGGGEQYF. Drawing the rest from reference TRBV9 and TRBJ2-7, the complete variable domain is DSGVTQTPKHLITATGQRVTLRCSPRSGDLSVYWYQQSLDQGLQFLIQYYNGEERAKGNILERFSAQQFPDLHSELNLSSLELGDSALYFCASSLPKGGGEQYFGPGTRLTVT.

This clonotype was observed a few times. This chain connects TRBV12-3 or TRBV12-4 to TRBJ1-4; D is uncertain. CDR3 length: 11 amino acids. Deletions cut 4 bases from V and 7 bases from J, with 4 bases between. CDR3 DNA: TGTGCCAGCAGTTGGAGTGAAAAACTGTTTTTT. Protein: CASSWSEKLFF.

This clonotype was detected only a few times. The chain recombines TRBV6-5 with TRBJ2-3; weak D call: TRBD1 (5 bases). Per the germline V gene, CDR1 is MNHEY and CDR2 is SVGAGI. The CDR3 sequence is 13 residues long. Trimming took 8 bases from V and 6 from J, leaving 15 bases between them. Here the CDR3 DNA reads TGTGCCAGCGGGGCCCGTGGTGGGGATACGCAGTATTTT. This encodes CASGARGGDTQYF.

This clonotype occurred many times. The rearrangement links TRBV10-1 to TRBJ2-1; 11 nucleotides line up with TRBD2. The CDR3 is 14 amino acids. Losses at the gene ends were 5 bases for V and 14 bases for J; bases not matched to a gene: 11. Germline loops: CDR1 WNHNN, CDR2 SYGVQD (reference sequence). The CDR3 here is CASSPWTSGSQEFF. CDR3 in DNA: TGCGCCAGCAGTCCTTGGACTAGCGGGTCACAGGAGTTCTTC.